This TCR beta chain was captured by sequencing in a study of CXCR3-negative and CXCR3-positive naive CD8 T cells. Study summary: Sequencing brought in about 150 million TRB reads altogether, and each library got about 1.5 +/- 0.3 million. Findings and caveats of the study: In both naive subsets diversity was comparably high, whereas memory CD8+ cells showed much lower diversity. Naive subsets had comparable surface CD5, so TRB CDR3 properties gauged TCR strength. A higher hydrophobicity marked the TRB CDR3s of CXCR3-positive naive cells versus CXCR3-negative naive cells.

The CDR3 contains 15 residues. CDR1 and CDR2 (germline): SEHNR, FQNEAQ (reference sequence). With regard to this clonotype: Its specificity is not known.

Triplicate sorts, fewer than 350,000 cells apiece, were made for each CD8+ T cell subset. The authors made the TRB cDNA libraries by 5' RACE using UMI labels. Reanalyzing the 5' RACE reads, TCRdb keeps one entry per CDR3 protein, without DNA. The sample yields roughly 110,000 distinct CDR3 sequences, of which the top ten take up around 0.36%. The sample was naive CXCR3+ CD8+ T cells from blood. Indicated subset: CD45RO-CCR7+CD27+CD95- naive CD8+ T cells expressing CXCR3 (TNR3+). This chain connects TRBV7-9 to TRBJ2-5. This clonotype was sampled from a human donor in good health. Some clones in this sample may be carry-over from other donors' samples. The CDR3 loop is CASSLDRMYQETQYF.